Below, 10 T cell receptor beta chains from the same sample are listed, as sequenced in a study of blood T cell repertoires in COVID-19. The protocol was immunoSEQ multiplex PCR, while the TCRdb copy is restricted to in-frame clones and leaves out a portion. The table includes about 220,000 clones, around 80% detected once. The specimen was peripheral blood. The receptors were sampled from a human donor in a cohort sampled during active COVID-19.

This clone turned up a few times. This chain uses TRBV2 with TRBJ1-5; TRBD1 matches 7 bases. The CDR3 runs to 13 residues. Germline V CDR1 and CDR2: SNHLY, FYNNEI. V was pared by 6 bases and J by 5 bases, with 4 bases of the junction left unmatched. In nucleotides, the CDR3 is TGTGCCAGCAGGACAGGGTCCCATCAGCCCCAGCATTTT. It specifies CASRTGSHQPQHF.

V is TRBV5-6 and J is TRBJ2-7, with D tentatively TRBD2 (6 bases). Germline-derived CDR1 and CDR2 are SGHDT and YYEEEE. There are 14 residues in the CDR3. V was trimmed by 7 bases and J by 3 bases, leaving 17 bases between them. The CDR3 sequence: CASPPPGTRYEQYF. The CDR3 region has the DNA TGTGCCAGCCCCCCGCCCGGGACTCGCTACGAGCAGTACTTC.

The chain employs TRBV5-1 and TRBJ1-2, with D perhaps matching TRBD1 (6 bases). The V gene lost 0 bases and the J gene lost 5 bases, with 8 bases spanning the gap. The CDR3 spans 13 residues. Germline assignment: CDR1 SGHRS and CDR2 YFSETQ. The CDR3 DNA follows: TGCGCCAGCAGCTTGGAGACAGGATATGGCTACACCTTC. Translated: CASSLETGYGYTF.

The rearrangement uses TRBV24-1 and TRBJ1-3, with D unresolved. Between the trimmed V and J ends, which lost 2 bases and 0 bases, there was a span of 7 bases. The CDR3 contains 15 residues. The germline gives CDR1 KGHDR, CDR2 SFDVKD. The CDR3 here is CATSDSGNSGNTIYF. CDR3 DNA: TGTGCCACCAGTGATTCCGGTAACTCTGGAAACACCATATATTTT.

V is TRBV9 and J is TRBJ2-3; D is uncertain. Germline V CDR1 and CDR2: SGDLS, YYNGEE. The CDR3 is 13 residues long. V was clipped by 4 bases and J by 1 base, with 7 bases between them. In nucleotides, the CDR3 is TGTGCCAGCAGCACCTCGGGCACAGATACGCAGTATTTT. This gives the protein CASSTSGTDTQYF.

Concerning this clone: The sample has other DNA sequences that encode this CDR3 too. The J gene is TRBJ2-7, the V gene TRBV19; 11 bases map to TRBD1. CDR1 and CDR2 from the germline V gene are LNHDA and SQIVND (reference sequence). With 1 base clipped from V and 2 bases from J, the junction kept 1 base outside the gene matches. CDR3 length: 15 residues. The CDR3 DNA reads as TGTGCCAGTAGTATAGGGGGACAGGGGGCCTACGAGCAGTACTTC. The encoded protein is CASSIGGQGAYEQYF.

This rearrangement joins TRBV27 to TRBJ2-1; TRBD2 might be the D (6 bases). Germline values: CDR1 MNHEY, CDR2 SMNVEV (reference sequence). V lost 6 bases and J lost 2, with 17 bases in between. This CDR3 has 16 residues. For the CDR3, the DNA is TGTGCCAGCAGCCCCGGGGGTAGCGCGACCTACAATGAGCAGTTCTTC. It encodes CASSPGGSATYNEQFF.

This clone was seen only once. V is TRBV25-1 and J is TRBJ1-4; D ambiguous. In germline, CDR1 is MGHDK, CDR2 SYGVNS. Deletions cut 1 base from V and 3 bases from J, with 6 bases between. The CDR3 totals 14 residues. The CDR3 region is CASSEFSANEKLFF. The CDR3 region has the DNA TGTGCCAGCAGTGAATTCAGTGCTAATGAAAAACTGTTTTTT.

This clone was seen a few times. The chain couples TRBV7-9 to TRBJ1-1; 7 nucleotides align to TRBD1. The trim removed 2 bases at V and 4 bases at J, leaving 4 bases unmatched. Germline CDR1 SEHNR, CDR2 FQNEAQ (reference sequence). The CDR3 consists of 14 residues. CDR3 amino acids: CASSLTGVVTEAFF. The CDR3 DNA follows: TGTGCCAGCAGCTTAACAGGGGTAGTCACTGAAGCTTTCTTT.

The rearrangement uses TRBV10-3 and TRBJ1-3; D gene uncertain. Trimming stripped 2 bases from V and 2 bases from J, with 4 bases between. Germline values: CDR1 ENHRY, CDR2 SYGVKD. CDR3 size: 13 residues. The chain's CDR3 is CAISETAGNTIYF. Written as DNA, the CDR3 is TGTGCCATCAGTGAGACTGCTGGAAACACCATATATTTT.